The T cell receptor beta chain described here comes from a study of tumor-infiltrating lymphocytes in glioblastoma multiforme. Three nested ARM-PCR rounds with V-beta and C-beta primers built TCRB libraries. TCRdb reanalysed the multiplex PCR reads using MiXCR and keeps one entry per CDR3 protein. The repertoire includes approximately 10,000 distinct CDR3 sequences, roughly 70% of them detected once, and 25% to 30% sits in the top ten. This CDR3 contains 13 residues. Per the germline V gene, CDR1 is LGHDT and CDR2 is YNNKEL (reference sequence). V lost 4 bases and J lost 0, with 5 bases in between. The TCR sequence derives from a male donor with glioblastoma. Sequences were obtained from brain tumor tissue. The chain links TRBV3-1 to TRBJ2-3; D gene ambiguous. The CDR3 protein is CASSLWSTDTQYF. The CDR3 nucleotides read TGTGCCAGCAGCCTCTGGAGCACAGATACGCAGTATTTT.